Listed below are T cell receptor beta chains from one sample, sequenced in a study of blood T cell repertoires in COVID-19. TCRdb's table, derived via immunoSEQ multiplex PCR, lists solely in-frame clones and lacks some. Of fewer than 200,000 clones listed, roughly 84% are singletons. Sequencing was done on a sample of PBMCs or T cells enriched from blood (not recorded which). These receptors all come from a woman in her thirties who had been exposed to COVID-19. CDR3s include the opening cysteine and the closing phenylalanine or tryptophan. The D gene is left open where the match is weak. Clone sizes are given selectively: once, few, many, or a class where the clone is expanded.

D gene: TRBD1; clone size: once; J gene: TRBJ2-1; CDR3 length: 15; V gene: TRBV2; CDR3 DNA: TGTGCCAGCAGGGGACAGGAAAATCCCTACAATGAGCAGTTCTTC; CDR3 protein: CASRGQENPYNEQFF
D gene: TRBD1; clone size: .; J gene: TRBJ2-5; CDR3 length: 14; V gene: TRBV27; CDR3 DNA: TGTGCCAGCAGTCTGACAGGGGGCAGGGAGACCCAGTACTTC; CDR3 protein: CASSLTGGRETQYF
D gene: .; clone size: .; J gene: TRBJ1-1; CDR3 length: 16; V gene: TRBV11-2; CDR3 DNA: TGTGCCAGCAGCTCTCCCCGGATGGGGGCATGGACTGAAGCTTTCTTT; CDR3 protein: CASSSPRMGAWTEAFF
D gene: TRBD1; clone size: few; J gene: TRBJ2-7; CDR3 length: 14; V gene: TRBV6-1; CDR3 DNA: TGTGCCAGCAGTGAAGGGGACAGCCTCTACGAGCAGTACTTC; CDR3 protein: CASSEGDSLYEQYF
D gene: .; clone size: .; J gene: TRBJ2-5; CDR3 length: 14; V gene: TRBV7-9; CDR3 DNA: TGTGCCAGCAGCTTAGGTCGGGGGAGGGAGACCCAGTACTTC; CDR3 protein: CASSLGRGRETQYF
D gene: .; clone size: .; J gene: TRBJ2-1; CDR3 length: 12; V gene: TRBV19; CDR3 DNA: TGTGCCAGTAGTGGAGATTTCTATGAGCAGTTCTTC; CDR3 protein: CASSGDFYEQFF
D gene: .; clone size: .; J gene: TRBJ1-2; CDR3 length: 15; V gene: TRBV3-1/TRBV3-2; CDR3 DNA: TGTGCCAGCAGCCAAGGAGAAGCTCCCTCCTATGGCTACACCTTC; CDR3 protein: CASSQGEAPSYGYTF
D gene: .; clone size: .; J gene: TRBJ1-4; CDR3 length: 14; V gene: TRBV5-6; CDR3 DNA: TGTGCCAGCAGCCAGTATGCAACTAATGAAAAACTGTTTTTT; CDR3 protein: CASSQYATNEKLFF
D gene: .; clone size: .; J gene: TRBJ1-2; CDR3 length: 14; V gene: TRBV3-1/TRBV3-2; CDR3 DNA: TGTGCCAGCAGCCAAGATCTCCAGGGTGCGGGCTACACCTTC; CDR3 protein: CASSQDLQGAGYTF
D gene: .; clone size: .; J gene: TRBJ2-5; CDR3 length: 13; V gene: TRBV5-1; CDR3 DNA: TGCGCCAGCATGGGCGGGGTAGGAGAGACCCAGTACTTC; CDR3 protein: CASMGGVGETQYF
D gene: .; clone size: .; J gene: TRBJ1-5; CDR3 length: 15; V gene: TRBV4-2; CDR3 DNA: TGTGCCAGCAGCCAAGTGGGGGGGTCCAGTCAGCCCCAGCATTTT; CDR3 protein: CASSQVGGSSQPQHF
D gene: TRBD1; clone size: .; J gene: TRBJ2-7; CDR3 length: 12; V gene: TRBV6-5; CDR3 DNA: TGTGCCAGCAGTTACTACGGACAGGGGCAGTACTTC; CDR3 protein: CASSYYGQGQYF
D gene: TRBD1; clone size: .; J gene: TRBJ1-5; CDR3 length: 15; V gene: TRBV2; CDR3 DNA: TGTGCCAGCGGGGACAGGATCCCTAGCAATCAGCCCCAGCATTTT; CDR3 protein: CASGDRIPSNQPQHF
D gene: .; clone size: few; J gene: TRBJ1-1; CDR3 length: 14; V gene: TRBV18; CDR3 DNA: TGTGCCAGCTCACCAAGGGGGATGAACACTGAAGCTTTCTTT; CDR3 protein: CASSPRGMNTEAFF
D gene: .; clone size: .; J gene: TRBJ1-1; CDR3 length: 15; V gene: TRBV18; CDR3 DNA: TGTGCCAGCTCACCACTAGTGGCGGGGGGGACTGAAGCTTTCTTT; CDR3 protein: CASSPLVAGGTEAFF
D gene: TRBD2; clone size: .; J gene: TRBJ2-3; CDR3 length: 17; V gene: TRBV6-4; CDR3 DNA: TGTGCCAGCAGTGAACTTGACGGGGGGGCCTCGGGAGATACGCAGTATTTT; CDR3 protein: CASSELDGGASGDTQYF
D gene: TRBD2; clone size: .; J gene: TRBJ2-7; CDR3 length: 15; V gene: TRBV5-4; CDR3 DNA: TGTGCCAGCAGCTTGACTAGCGGGGCATCCTACGAGCAGTACTTC; CDR3 protein: CASSLTSGASYEQYF
D gene: .; clone size: .; J gene: TRBJ2-5; CDR3 length: 14; V gene: TRBV7-9; CDR3 DNA: TGTGCCAGCAGCTTAGGGCGGTACCAAGAGACCCAGTACTTC; CDR3 protein: CASSLGRYQETQYF
D gene: .; clone size: .; J gene: TRBJ1-2; CDR3 length: 15; V gene: TRBV4-1; CDR3 DNA: TGCGCCAGCAGCCAGGAGACGGTAAATAACTATGGCTACACCTTC; CDR3 protein: CASSQETVNNYGYTF
D gene: TRBD1; clone size: few; J gene: TRBJ1-5; CDR3 length: 15; V gene: TRBV7-9; CDR3 DNA: TGTGCCAGCAGTTCCGATAGACAGGGCCTCGGGCCCCAGCATTTT; CDR3 protein: CASSSDRQGLGPQHF
D gene: .; clone size: .; J gene: TRBJ1-2; CDR3 length: 14; V gene: TRBV6-5; CDR3 DNA: TGTGCCAGCAGTTACGGGGCCGATGTCTATGGCTACACCTTC; CDR3 protein: CASSYGADVYGYTF
D gene: .; clone size: .; J gene: TRBJ1-4; CDR3 length: 14; V gene: TRBV5-1; CDR3 DNA: TGCGCCAGCAGTCAGGGAGCGGCGGGAGAAAAACTGTTTTTT; CDR3 protein: CASSQGAAGEKLFF
D gene: TRBD1; clone size: .; J gene: TRBJ2-2; CDR3 length: 13; V gene: TRBV25-1; CDR3 DNA: TGTGCCAGGACAGGGGGTTACGCCGGGGAGCTGTTTTTT; CDR3 protein: CARTGGYAGELFF
D gene: .; clone size: .; J gene: TRBJ2-2; CDR3 length: 14; V gene: TRBV6-5; CDR3 DNA: TGTGCCAGCAGTTTTCTTGGGAGCACCGGGGAGCTGTTTTTT; CDR3 protein: CASSFLGSTGELFF
D gene: .; clone size: once; J gene: TRBJ2-7; CDR3 length: 19; V gene: TRBV11-2; CDR3 DNA: TGTGCCAGCAGCTTAAACGCCGGGACAACGCCATTACACTCCTACGAGCAGTACTTC; CDR3 protein: CASSLNAGTTPLHSYEQYF
D gene: TRBD1; clone size: .; J gene: TRBJ2-1; CDR3 length: 14; V gene: TRBV9; CDR3 DNA: TGTGCCAGCAGGGGGGACAGCTCCTACAATGAGCAGTTCTTC; CDR3 protein: CASRGDSSYNEQFF
D gene: .; clone size: few; J gene: TRBJ2-2; CDR3 length: 14; V gene: TRBV10-1; CDR3 DNA: TGCGCCAGCAGTGAGTCGTTGTTCGCCGGGGAGCTGTTTTTT; CDR3 protein: CASSESLFAGELFF
D gene: .; clone size: .; J gene: TRBJ2-1; CDR3 length: 17; V gene: TRBV13; CDR3 DNA: TGTGCCAGCAGCTTATTTTCCGGGACTCCGGATTACAATGAGCAGTTCTTC; CDR3 protein: CASSLFSGTPDYNEQFF
D gene: .; clone size: .; J gene: TRBJ2-1; CDR3 length: 15; V gene: TRBV11-2; CDR3 DNA: TGTGCCAGCAGCTTAGAAGGGGAAACCTACAATGAGCAGTTCTTC; CDR3 protein: CASSLEGETYNEQFF
D gene: .; clone size: .; J gene: TRBJ2-7; CDR3 length: 14; V gene: TRBV4-2; CDR3 DNA: TGTGCCAGCAGCCAAGTCGGCGGATCTGGGGAGCAGTACTTC; CDR3 protein: CASSQVGGSGEQYF
D gene: .; clone size: .; J gene: TRBJ1-1; CDR3 length: 14; V gene: TRBV7-9; CDR3 DNA: TGTGCCAGCAGCTTTGAGGGTAGGGACACTGAAGCTTTCTTT; CDR3 protein: CASSFEGRDTEAFF
D gene: .; clone size: .; J gene: TRBJ2-1; CDR3 length: 15; V gene: TRBV9; CDR3 DNA: TGTGCCAGCAGCGTAGGGGCAGAGCCTTACAATGAGCAGTTCTTC; CDR3 protein: CASSVGAEPYNEQFF
D gene: TRBD1; clone size: .; J gene: TRBJ1-5; CDR3 length: 17; V gene: TRBV4-1; CDR3 DNA: TGCGCCAGCAGCCAAGCTTGGGGGGACAGGGGGAATCAGCCCCAGCATTTT; CDR3 protein: CASSQAWGDRGNQPQHF
D gene: .; clone size: once; J gene: TRBJ1-3; CDR3 length: 13; V gene: TRBV6-5; CDR3 DNA: TGTGCCAGCGAAGTGAGCTCTGGAAACACCATATATTTT; CDR3 protein: CASEVSSGNTIYF
D gene: .; clone size: .; J gene: TRBJ1-5; CDR3 length: 13; V gene: TRBV15; CDR3 DNA: TGTGCCACCAGCACGGGGGGGGATCAGCCCCAGCATTTT; CDR3 protein: CATSTGGDQPQHF
D gene: .; clone size: many; J gene: TRBJ2-1; CDR3 length: 14; V gene: TRBV19; CDR3 DNA: TGTGCCAGTAGCTCGGGGACATCCAATAATGAGCAGTTCTTC; CDR3 protein: CASSSGTSNNEQFF
D gene: TRBD1; clone size: .; J gene: TRBJ2-5; CDR3 length: 14; V gene: TRBV11-3; CDR3 DNA: TGTGCCAGCAGCTTAGGACAGGGGGCGCAGACCCAGTACTTC; CDR3 protein: CASSLGQGAQTQYF
D gene: .; clone size: .; J gene: TRBJ1-4; CDR3 length: 16; V gene: TRBV5-1; CDR3 DNA: TGCGCCAGCAGCTCCGGGACTTCCTTGGTTGGGGAAAAACTGTTTTTT; CDR3 protein: CASSSGTSLVGEKLFF
D gene: TRBD1; clone size: .; J gene: TRBJ1-4; CDR3 length: 15; V gene: TRBV9; CDR3 DNA: TGTGCCAGCAGCGGGTTAGGGACAGATTTTGAAAAACTGTTTTTT; CDR3 protein: CASSGLGTDFEKLFF
D gene: .; clone size: .; J gene: TRBJ1-5; CDR3 length: 14; V gene: TRBV6-2/TRBV6-3; CDR3 DNA: TGTGCCAGCAGTTACGGCGCATCGGGTTCGCCCCAGCATTTT; CDR3 protein: CASSYGASGSPQHF
D gene: .; clone size: .; J gene: TRBJ1-2; CDR3 length: 17; V gene: TRBV19; CDR3 DNA: TGTGCCAGTAGTCCTCGACAGGCGGTTGGCACCGACTATGGCTACACCTTC; CDR3 protein: CASSPRQAVGTDYGYTF
D gene: .; clone size: .; J gene: TRBJ1-2; CDR3 length: 18; V gene: TRBV5-1; CDR3 DNA: TGCGCCAGCAGCTTGGCCGAGGCGACGCAGGGTCCCCCCTATGGCTACACCTTC; CDR3 protein: CASSLAEATQGPPYGYTF
D gene: TRBD1; clone size: .; J gene: TRBJ1-4; CDR3 length: 17; V gene: TRBV6-6; CDR3 DNA: TGTGCCAGCAGTCCCACCACAGGGGTAACAACTAATGAAAAACTGTTTTTT; CDR3 protein: CASSPTTGVTTNEKLFF
D gene: .; clone size: .; J gene: TRBJ2-3; CDR3 length: 14; V gene: TRBV10-1; CDR3 DNA: TGCGCCAGCAGTGAGTCCGGTGGCACAGATACGCAGTATTTT; CDR3 protein: CASSESGGTDTQYF
D gene: .; clone size: .; J gene: TRBJ2-1; CDR3 length: 14; V gene: TRBV7-3; CDR3 DNA: TGTGCCAGCAGCTTAACTAGCGGAAACAATGAGCAGTTCTTC; CDR3 protein: CASSLTSGNNEQFF
D gene: TRBD1; clone size: few; J gene: TRBJ1-1; CDR3 length: 14; V gene: TRBV5-5; CDR3 DNA: TGTGCCAGCAGCGAGACAGGGGTGTACACTGAAGCTTTCTTT; CDR3 protein: CASSETGVYTEAFF
D gene: .; clone size: .; J gene: TRBJ1-1; CDR3 length: 15; V gene: TRBV6-1; CDR3 DNA: TGTGCCAGCAGTGAATGGGGGGGCTACGGCACTGAAGCTTTCTTT; CDR3 protein: CASSEWGGYGTEAFF
D gene: TRBD2; clone size: .; J gene: TRBJ2-3; CDR3 length: 16; V gene: TRBV6-2/TRBV6-3; CDR3 DNA: TGTGCCAGCAGTTTTAGGGTAGCGGGGGGGGCAGATACGCAGTATTTT; CDR3 protein: CASSFRVAGGADTQYF
D gene: TRBD1; clone size: .; J gene: TRBJ2-7; CDR3 length: 16; V gene: TRBV19; CDR3 DNA: TGTGCCAGTAGTGACGTCACAGGGGCGAAACTTTACGAGCAGTACTTC; CDR3 protein: CASSDVTGAKLYEQYF
D gene: .; clone size: .; J gene: TRBJ1-2; CDR3 length: 15; V gene: TRBV15; CDR3 DNA: TGTGCCACCAGCAGCCCTCCGGACAGTTACTATGGCTACACCTTC; CDR3 protein: CATSSPPDSYYGYTF
D gene: .; clone size: once; J gene: TRBJ1-1; CDR3 length: 13; V gene: TRBV11-2; CDR3 DNA: TGTGCCAGCATCAAAGGAGGGACCGCTGAAGCTTTCTTT; CDR3 protein: CASIKGGTAEAFF
D gene: .; clone size: few; J gene: TRBJ1-3; CDR3 length: 15; V gene: TRBV28; CDR3 DNA: TGTGCCAGCAGTTTATTGGTTCGAGCTGGAAACACCATATATTTT; CDR3 protein: CASSLLVRAGNTIYF
D gene: TRBD1; clone size: .; J gene: TRBJ1-2; CDR3 length: 15; V gene: TRBV3-1/TRBV3-2; CDR3 DNA: TGTGCCAGCAGCCGGCCGGGACAGGGACACTATGGCTACACCTTC; CDR3 protein: CASSRPGQGHYGYTF
D gene: .; clone size: .; J gene: TRBJ2-7; CDR3 length: 19; V gene: TRBV21-1; CDR3 DNA: TGTGCCAGCAGCAAAGGGACTAGCGGGGTCCTTGAACTCTCCTACGAGCAGTACTTC; CDR3 protein: CASSKGTSGVLELSYEQYF
D gene: .; clone size: .; J gene: TRBJ2-1; CDR3 length: 13; V gene: TRBV7-9; CDR3 DNA: TGTGCCAGCAGCTTACTTAGCGTTAGTGAGCAGTTCTTC; CDR3 protein: CASSLLSVSEQFF
D gene: .; clone size: .; J gene: TRBJ2-7; CDR3 length: 14; V gene: TRBV6-5; CDR3 DNA: TGTGCCAGCAGTTCCCTCCCAGACTCCTACGAGCAGTACTTC; CDR3 protein: CASSSLPDSYEQYF
D gene: TRBD1; clone size: .; J gene: TRBJ1-2; CDR3 length: 13; V gene: TRBV7-9; CDR3 DNA: TGTGCCAGCAGCGTAGGGGGCGGTTATGGCTACACCTTC; CDR3 protein: CASSVGGGYGYTF
D gene: TRBD2; clone size: .; J gene: TRBJ2-1; CDR3 length: 17; V gene: TRBV7-2; CDR3 DNA: TGTGCCAGCAGCCCACTAGCGAGGGGCAGCTCCTACAATGAGCAGTTCTTC; CDR3 protein: CASSPLARGSSYNEQFF
D gene: .; clone size: medium-sized; J gene: TRBJ1-1; CDR3 length: 11; V gene: TRBV2; CDR3 DNA: TGTGCCAGCAGTGAGGCAGGTGAAGCTTTCTTT; CDR3 protein: CASSEAGEAFF
D gene: .; clone size: .; J gene: TRBJ2-5; CDR3 length: 13; V gene: TRBV11-2; CDR3 DNA: TGTGCCAGCAGCTTCTTGTACCAAGAGACCCAGTACTTC; CDR3 protein: CASSFLYQETQYF